This TCR beta chain was identified during a study of CD8 T cells in ankylosing spondylitis. General study findings and limits: With a CD8+ phenotype, disease-linked clones were relatively rare in peripheral blood. Some motif variants had been reported before (in reactive arthritis synovial fluid and blood). Reports say disease-linked clones showed up significantly more in matched ankylosing spondylitis synovial fluid.

The sample holds many counts of this clonotype. What it binds is unknown. TCRdb independently ran MiXCR on the 5' RACE reads; one entry per CDR3 protein. The sample yields some 180,000 distinct CDR3 sequences, roughly 20% seen once. The CDR3 sequence is 13 residues long. Trimming shortened V by 5 bases and J by 9 bases, and 17 bases separated the two germline ends. Germline V CDR1 and CDR2: DFQATT, SNEGSKA (reference sequence). The chain recombines TRBV20-1 with TRBJ2-4; D is undetermined. This TCR derives from a male donor aged 10-30 years with ankylosing spondylitis or in good health (not recorded which). Material: blood, either unsorted or a sorted T cell fraction (not recorded which). The CDR3 nucleotides read TGCAGTGCTTCCGCCGTGGGCTATGGCATTCAGTACTTC. Its translation: CSASAVGYGIQYF.